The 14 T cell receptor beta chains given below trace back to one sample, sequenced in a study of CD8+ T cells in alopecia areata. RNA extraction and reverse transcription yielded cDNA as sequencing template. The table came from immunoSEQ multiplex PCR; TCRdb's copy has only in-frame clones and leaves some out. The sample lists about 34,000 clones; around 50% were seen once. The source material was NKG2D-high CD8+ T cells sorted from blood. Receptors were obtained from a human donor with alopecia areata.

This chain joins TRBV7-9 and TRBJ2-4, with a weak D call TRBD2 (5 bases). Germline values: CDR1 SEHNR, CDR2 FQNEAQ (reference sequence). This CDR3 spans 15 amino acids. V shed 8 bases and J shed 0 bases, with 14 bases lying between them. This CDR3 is CASEEGRLAKNIQYF. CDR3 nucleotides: TGTGCCAGCGAAGAGGGCAGATTAGCCAAAAACATTCAGTACTTC.

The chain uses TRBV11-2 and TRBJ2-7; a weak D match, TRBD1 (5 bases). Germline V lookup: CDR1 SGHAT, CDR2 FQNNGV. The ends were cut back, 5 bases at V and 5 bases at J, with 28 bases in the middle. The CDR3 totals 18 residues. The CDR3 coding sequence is TGTGCCAGCAGCCACGACCGTCTAGGAGCGCGAAAGGGGAACGAGCAGTACTTC. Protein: CASSHDRLGARKGNEQYF.

CDR3 protein: CASSFRDFGSYEQYF. The CDR3 region has the DNA TGTGCCAGCAGCTTCCGGGACTTTGGCTCCTACGAGCAGTACTTC. J is TRBJ2-7 and V is TRBV11-2; the D gene is possibly TRBD2 (6 bases). The CDR3 sequence is 15 residues long. The V and J ends lost 3 bases and 0 bases respectively, with 12 bases between them. Germline V lookup: CDR1 SGHAT, CDR2 FQNNGV.

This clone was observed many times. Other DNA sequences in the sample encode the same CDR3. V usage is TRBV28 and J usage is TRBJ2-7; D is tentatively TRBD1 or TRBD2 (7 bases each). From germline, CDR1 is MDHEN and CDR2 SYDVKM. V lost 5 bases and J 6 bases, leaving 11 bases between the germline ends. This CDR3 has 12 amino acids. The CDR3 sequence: CASSPGGVEQYF. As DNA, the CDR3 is TGTGCCAGCAGTCCAGGGGGGGTCGAGCAGTACTTC.

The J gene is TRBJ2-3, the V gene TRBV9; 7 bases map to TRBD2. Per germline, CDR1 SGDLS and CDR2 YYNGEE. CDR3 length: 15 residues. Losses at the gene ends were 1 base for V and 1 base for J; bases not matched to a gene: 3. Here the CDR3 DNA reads TGTGCCAGCAGCGTATGGGCGGGGGGCACAGATACGCAGTATTTT. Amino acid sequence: CASSVWAGGTDTQYF.

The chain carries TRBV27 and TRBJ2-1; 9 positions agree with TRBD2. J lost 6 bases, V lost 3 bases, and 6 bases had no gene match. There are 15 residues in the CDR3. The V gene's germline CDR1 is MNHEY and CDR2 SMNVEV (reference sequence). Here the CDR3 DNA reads TGTGCCAGCAGTTTGCGCGGGAGGGCCGGCAATGAGCAGTTCTTC. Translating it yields CASSLRGRAGNEQFF.

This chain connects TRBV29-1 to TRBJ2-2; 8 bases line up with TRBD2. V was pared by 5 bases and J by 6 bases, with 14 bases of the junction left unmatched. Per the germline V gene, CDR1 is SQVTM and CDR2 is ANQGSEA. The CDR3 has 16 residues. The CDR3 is CSVPTTSGEHAGELFF. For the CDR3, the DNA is TGCAGCGTTCCTACAACTAGCGGTGAACACGCCGGGGAGCTGTTTTTT.

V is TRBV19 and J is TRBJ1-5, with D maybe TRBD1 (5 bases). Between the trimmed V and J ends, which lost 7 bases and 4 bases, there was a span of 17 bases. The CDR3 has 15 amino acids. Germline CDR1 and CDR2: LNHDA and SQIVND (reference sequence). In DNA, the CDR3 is TGTGCCAGTATGGGGGTCGGCCCGAATAATCAGCCCCAGCATTTT. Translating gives CASMGVGPNNQPQHF.

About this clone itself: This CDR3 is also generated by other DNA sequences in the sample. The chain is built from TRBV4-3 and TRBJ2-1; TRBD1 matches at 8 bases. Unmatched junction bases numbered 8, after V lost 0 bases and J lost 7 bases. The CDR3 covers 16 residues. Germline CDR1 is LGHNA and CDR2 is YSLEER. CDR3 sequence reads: CASSQDWQGALNEQFF. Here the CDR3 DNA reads TGCGCCAGCAGCCAAGATTGGCAGGGGGCGCTGAATGAGCAGTTCTTC.

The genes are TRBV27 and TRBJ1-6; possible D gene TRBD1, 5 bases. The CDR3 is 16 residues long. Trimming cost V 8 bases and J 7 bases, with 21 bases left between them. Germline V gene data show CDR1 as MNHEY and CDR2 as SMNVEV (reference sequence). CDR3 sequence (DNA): TGTGCCAGCCTCCCTTGGGGGGGAGCTGTAAATTCACCCCTCCACTTT. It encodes CASLPWGGAVNSPLHF.

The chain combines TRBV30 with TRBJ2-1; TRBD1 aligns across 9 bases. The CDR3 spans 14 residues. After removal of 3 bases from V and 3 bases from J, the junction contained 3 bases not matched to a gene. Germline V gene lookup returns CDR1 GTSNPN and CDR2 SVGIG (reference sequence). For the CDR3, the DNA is TGTGCCTGGAGCTCGGACAGGGGCTACAATGAGCAGTTCTTC. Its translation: CAWSSDRGYNEQFF.

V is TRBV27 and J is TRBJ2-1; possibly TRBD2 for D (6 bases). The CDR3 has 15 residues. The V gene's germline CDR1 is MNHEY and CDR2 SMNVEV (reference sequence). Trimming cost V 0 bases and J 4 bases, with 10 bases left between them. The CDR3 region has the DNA TGTGCCAGCAGTTTATCGTCGGGAGCTTACAATGAGCAGTTCTTC. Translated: CASSLSSGAYNEQFF.

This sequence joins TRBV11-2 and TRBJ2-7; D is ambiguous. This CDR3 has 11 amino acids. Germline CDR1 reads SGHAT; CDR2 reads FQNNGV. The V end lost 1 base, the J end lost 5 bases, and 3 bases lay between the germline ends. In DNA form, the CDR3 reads TGTGCCAGCAGCTTAGCCCACGAGCAGTACTTC. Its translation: CASSLAHEQYF. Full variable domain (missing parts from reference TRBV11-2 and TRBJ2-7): EAGVAQSPRYKIIEKRQSVAFWCNPISGHATLYWYQQILGQGPKLLIQFQNNGVVDDSQLPKDRFSAERLKGVDSTLKIQPAKLEDSAVYLCASSLAHEQYFGPGTRLTVT.

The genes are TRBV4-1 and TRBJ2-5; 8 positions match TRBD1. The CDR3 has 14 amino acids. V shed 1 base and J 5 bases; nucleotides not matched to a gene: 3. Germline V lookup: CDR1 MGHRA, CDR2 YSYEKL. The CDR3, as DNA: TGCGCCAGCAGCCAAGGGACAGGGACGGAGACCCAGTACTTC. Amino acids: CASSQGTGTETQYF.